This T cell receptor (beta chain) is drawn from a study of control samples from healthy donors and cancer patients. The assay was immunoSEQ multiplex PCR, and TCRdb's table has in-frame clones only and misses some. The repertoire consists of some 110,000 clones, with around four fifths occurring once and the leading ten covering roughly 13%. The CDR3 is made up of 16 amino acids. With 3 bases clipped from V and 9 bases from J, the junction kept 11 bases outside the gene matches. The germline V gene has CDR1 LGHNA and CDR2 YSLEER. The sequenced sample was blood. The TCR was taken from a woman aged 45 to 65 in good health. The chain uses TRBV4-3 and TRBJ1-6; 7 bases align to TRBD1. Written as DNA, the CDR3 is TGCGCCAGCAGCCAGCTGGAACAGGGGTTCGGTTCACCCCTCCACTTT. This encodes CASSQLEQGFGSPLHF.